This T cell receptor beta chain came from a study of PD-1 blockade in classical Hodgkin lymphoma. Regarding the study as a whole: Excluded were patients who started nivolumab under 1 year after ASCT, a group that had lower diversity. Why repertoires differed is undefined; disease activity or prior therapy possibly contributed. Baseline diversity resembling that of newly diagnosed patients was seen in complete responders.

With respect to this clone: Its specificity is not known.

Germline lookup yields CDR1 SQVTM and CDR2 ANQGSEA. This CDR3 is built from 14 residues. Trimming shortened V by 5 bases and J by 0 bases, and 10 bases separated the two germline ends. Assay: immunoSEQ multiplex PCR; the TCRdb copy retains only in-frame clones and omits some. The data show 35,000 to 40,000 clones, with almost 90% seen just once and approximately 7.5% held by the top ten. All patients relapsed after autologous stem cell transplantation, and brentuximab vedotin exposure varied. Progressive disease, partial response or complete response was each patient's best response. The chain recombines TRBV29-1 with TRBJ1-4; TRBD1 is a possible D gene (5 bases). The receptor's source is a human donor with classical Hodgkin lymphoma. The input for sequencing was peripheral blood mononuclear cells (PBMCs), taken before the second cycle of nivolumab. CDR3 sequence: CSVKVTATNEKLFF. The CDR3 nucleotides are TGCAGCGTTAAGGTGACAGCAACTAATGAAAAACTGTTTTTT.